A selection of T cell receptor beta chains follows, all from one sample in a study of cytomegalovirus exposure and HLA in healthy donors. Profiled with immunoSEQ multiplex PCR; TCRdb holds only in-frame clones, not every one. The sample contains some 40,000 clones, over 80% of which appear only once. Specimen: PBMCs. These receptors originate from a man between 18 and 35 years old in good health and CMV-seronegative. CDR3s include the opening cysteine and the closing phenylalanine or tryptophan.

j_call cdr3_length v_call cdr3_aa
TRBJ1-6 14 TRBV2 CASTLTGLNSPLHF
TRBJ2-3 16 TRBV6-4 CASSDSLATSTDTQYF
TRBJ1-1 14 TRBV6-4 CASSEQGRNTEAFF
TRBJ2-6 16 TRBV2 CASSPTGVSGANVLTF
TRBJ2-5 13 TRBV9 CASSVGASETQYF
TRBJ2-7 12 TRBV7-9 CASRRLDSEQYF
TRBJ1-3 12 TRBV7-8 CASSLAEDTIYF
TRBJ1-5 15 TRBV6-5 CASRQGGGGNQPQHF
TRBJ2-1 13 TRBV10-1 CASSEAGRGEQFF
TRBJ1-5 16 TRBV18 CASSPRVQGFDQPQHF
TRBJ2-2 17 TRBV13 CASSSGLAGVGTGELFF
TRBJ1-1 15 TRBV7-6 CASSSGQYMNTEAFF
TRBJ2-3 13 TRBV30 CAWSVRRGDTQYF
TRBJ1-5 14 TRBV30 CAWSQEGDNQPQHF
TRBJ1-1 17 TRBV11-2 CASSLGGTGGEGTEAFF
TRBJ2-7 15 TRBV7-9 CASSLVWAGEGEQYF
TRBJ2-7 13 TRBV2 CASSEGQEYEQYF
TRBJ1-1 15 TRBV18 CASSLGGEMNTEAFF
TRBJ2-3 13 TRBV30 CASTGQSTDTQYF
TRBJ1-5 15 TRBV5-1 CASSPTGDSNQPQHF
TRBJ2-7 12 TRBV6-4 CASSGTSYEQYF
TRBJ1-2 14 TRBV5-4 CASSPGQTSYGYTF
TRBJ1-2 14 TRBV5-6 CASSRDRAHYGYTF
TRBJ2-1 14 TRBV7-9 CASRPEDNFNEQFF
TRBJ2-6 15 TRBV30 CAWSRGLSGANVLTF
TRBJ1-2 13 TRBV5-1 CASSLALNYGYTF
TRBJ2-5 16 TRBV30 CAWSVLIAGGPGTQYF
TRBJ2-2 15 TRBV18 CASSPQGSSTGELFF
TRBJ2-1 11 TRBV6-5 CASGERSKQFF
TRBJ2-3 14 TRBV11-2 CASSLSPRTDTQYF
TRBJ2-1 15 TRBV9 CASSPSGRALHEQFF
TRBJ2-3 17 TRBV19 CASTRNGLAGGTDTQYF
TRBJ2-1 15 TRBV2 CASSEVRTGGNEQFF
TRBJ1-1 12 TRBV30 CAWSTSGTEAFF
TRBJ2-1 18 TRBV15 CATSRGFPSGGASNEQFF
TRBJ2-7 15 TRBV10-1 CASSVPGQGGHEQYF
TRBJ1-1 13 TRBV27 CASSFEGNTEAFF
TRBJ1-3 14 TRBV7-9 CASSPRQAGNTIYF
TRBJ1-2 14 TRBV19 CASSIVRSNYGYTF
TRBJ2-5 16 TRBV18 CASSRKTGDLGETQYF
TRBJ2-3 16 TRBV6-5 CASSYLGSASTDTQYF
TRBJ2-3 15 TRBV5-1 CASAVQAGRTDTQYF
TRBJ2-3 15 TRBV30 CAWTEGRLAADTQYF
TRBJ1-6 15 TRBV6-4 CASSMTGDNNSPLHF
TRBJ2-7 14 TRBV18 CASRTVPTSYEQYF
TRBJ1-3 11 TRBV19 CARGRGNTIYF
TRBJ2-1 15 TRBV4-1 CASSQEERLAGEQFF
TRBJ2-1 17 TRBV9 CASSVQTGTRTNNEQFF
TRBJ1-1 17 TRBV4-1 CASSQGERDTRNTEAFF
TRBJ2-5 15 TRBV11-2 CASSTTSGGGETQYF
TRBJ1-6 17 TRBV11-3 CASPALIGGGVDSPLHF
TRBJ1-1 15 TRBV7-2 CASSPTGESAAEAFF
TRBJ2-5 14 TRBV9 CASSEAGPQETQYF
TRBJ2-5 12 TRBV18 CASSPSPETQYF
TRBJ1-1 14 TRBV27 CASSPRGLNTEAFF